The sequence of this T cell receptor beta chain was determined in a study of T-cell memory formation after mild COVID-19. Regarding the study as a whole: The authors left the SARS-CoV-2 specificity of second-wave clones peaking on day 37 unconfirmed.

Of note for this clonotype: Its antigen is not identified.

5'RACE, which relied on constant-segment primers, yielded TCR alpha and TCR beta cDNA libraries carrying sample barcodes and UMIs. TCRdb re-derived calls from the 5' RACE reads in MiXCR, one entry per CDR3 protein. The sample includes over 400,000 distinct CDR3 sequences, 23% of them seen just once. The receptor was derived from an adult woman who had mild COVID-19 (a few samples of this study predate the infection). Cell type and time point are not known. Sample: PBMCs or a T cell subset sorted from them (not recorded which).

The CDR3 sequence: CATSEGYAEAFF. CDR3 sequence (DNA): TGTGCCACCAGTGAGGGGTACGCTGAAGCTTTCTTT. The chain couples TRBV24-1 to TRBJ1-1, with no clear D. Trimming shortened V by 4 bases and J by 6 bases, and 8 bases separated the two germline ends. This CDR3 spans 12 amino acids. Germline V gene data show CDR1 as KGHDR and CDR2 as SFDVKD.